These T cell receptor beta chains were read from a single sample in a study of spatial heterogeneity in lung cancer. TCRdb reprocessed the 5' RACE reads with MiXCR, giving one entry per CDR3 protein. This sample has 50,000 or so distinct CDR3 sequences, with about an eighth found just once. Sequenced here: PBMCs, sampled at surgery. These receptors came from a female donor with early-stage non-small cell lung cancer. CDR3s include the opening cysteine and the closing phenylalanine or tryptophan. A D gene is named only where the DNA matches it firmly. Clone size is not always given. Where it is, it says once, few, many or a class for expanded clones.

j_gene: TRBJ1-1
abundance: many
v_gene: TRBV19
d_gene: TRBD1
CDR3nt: TGTGCCAGTAGTAACCCGACAGGGGTGAACACTGAAGCTTTCTTT
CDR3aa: CASSNPTGVNTEAFF

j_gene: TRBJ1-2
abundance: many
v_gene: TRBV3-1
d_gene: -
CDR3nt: TGTGCCAGCAGCCAAATTGGGATGGACTATGGCTACACCTTC
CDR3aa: CASSQIGMDYGYTF

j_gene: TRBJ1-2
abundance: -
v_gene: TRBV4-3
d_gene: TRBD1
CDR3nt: TGCGCCAGACCCGACAGGGGGGTTAACTATGGCTACACCTTC
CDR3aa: CARPDRGVNYGYTF

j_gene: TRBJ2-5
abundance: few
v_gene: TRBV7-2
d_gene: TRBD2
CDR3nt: TGTGCCAGCAGCTTCCCATTTTCGAATATAGCGGGGGAAGAGACCCAGTACTTC
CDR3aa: CASSFPFSNIAGEETQYF

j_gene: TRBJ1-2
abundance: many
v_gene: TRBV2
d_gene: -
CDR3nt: TGTGCCAGCAGTGAAGGTGGCAGCTCAAGAGGCTACACCTTC
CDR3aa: CASSEGGSSRGYTF

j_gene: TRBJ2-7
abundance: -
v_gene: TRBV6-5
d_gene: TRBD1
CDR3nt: TGTGCCAGCAGTTGGGGACAGGGGTTTGGCGAGCAGTACTTC
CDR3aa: CASSWGQGFGEQYF

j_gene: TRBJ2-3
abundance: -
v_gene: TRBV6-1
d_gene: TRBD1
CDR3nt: TGTGCCAGCAGTGCCACAGGGGGCACAGATACGCAGTATTTT
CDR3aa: CASSATGGTDTQYF

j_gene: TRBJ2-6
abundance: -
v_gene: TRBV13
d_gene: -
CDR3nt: TGTGCCAGCAGCGGATCGCCCGGCTCTGGGGCCAACGTCCTGACTTTC
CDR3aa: CASSGSPGSGANVLTF

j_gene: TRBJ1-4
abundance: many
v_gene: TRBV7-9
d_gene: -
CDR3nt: TGTGCCAGCAGCACGGACAAGAGCCGTCTTAATGAAAAACTGTTTTTT
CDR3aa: CASSTDKSRLNEKLFF

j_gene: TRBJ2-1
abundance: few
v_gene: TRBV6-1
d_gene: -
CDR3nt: TGTGCCAGCAGTGAAGGCGTCGGTGACAATGAGCAGTTCTTC
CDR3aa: CASSEGVGDNEQFF

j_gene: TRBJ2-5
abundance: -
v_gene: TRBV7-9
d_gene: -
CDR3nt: TGTGCCAGCAGCCCTGCTCCGGGGGAGACCCAGTACTTC
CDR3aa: CASSPAPGETQYF

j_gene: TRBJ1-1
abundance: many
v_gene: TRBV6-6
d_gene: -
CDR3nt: TGTGCCAGCAGTTCGGCAGGGCCCATGAACACTGAAGCTTTCTTT
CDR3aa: CASSSAGPMNTEAFF

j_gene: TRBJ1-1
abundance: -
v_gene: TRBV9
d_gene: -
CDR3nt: TGTGCCAGCAGCCCCGGGCGCAGGTTGGTTGAAGCTTTCTTT
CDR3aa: CASSPGRRLVEAFF

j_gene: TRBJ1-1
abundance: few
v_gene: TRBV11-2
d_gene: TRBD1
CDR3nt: TGTGCCAGCAGCTTAGACGAGGCCGGGACAGACTTT
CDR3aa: CASSLDEAGTDF

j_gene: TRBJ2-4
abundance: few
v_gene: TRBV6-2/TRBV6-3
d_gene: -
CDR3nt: TGTGCCAGCAGTCCGGACTCGGTGGCCAAAAACATTCAGTACTTC
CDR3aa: CASSPDSVAKNIQYF

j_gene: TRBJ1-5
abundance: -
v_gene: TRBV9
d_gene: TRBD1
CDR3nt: TGTGCCAGCAGCGTAGACGGACAGGGCAATCAGCCCCAGCATTTT
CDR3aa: CASSVDGQGNQPQHF

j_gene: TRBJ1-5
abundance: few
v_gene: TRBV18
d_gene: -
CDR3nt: TGTGCCAGCTCACCAAAGAGACAGACGAACCATTATAGCAATCAGCCCCAGCATTTT
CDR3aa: CASSPKRQTNHYSNQPQHF

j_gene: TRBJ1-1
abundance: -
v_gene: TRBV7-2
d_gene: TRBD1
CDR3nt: TGTGCCAGCAGCTCGGACAGGGCTTCCATCGCTGAAGCTTTCTTT
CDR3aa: CASSSDRASIAEAFF

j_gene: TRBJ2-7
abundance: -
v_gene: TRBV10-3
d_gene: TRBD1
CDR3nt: TGTGCCATCAGTGGGGGACAGGCACCCTACGAGCAGTACTTC
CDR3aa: CAISGGQAPYEQYF

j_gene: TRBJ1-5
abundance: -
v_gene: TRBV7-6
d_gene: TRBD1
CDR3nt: TGTGCCAGCAGCGGGGACAGCAATAGCAATCAGCCCCAGCATTTT
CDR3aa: CASSGDSNSNQPQHF

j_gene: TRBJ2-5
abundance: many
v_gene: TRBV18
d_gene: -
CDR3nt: TGTGCCAGCTCACCACCCACGTTTTCTGCGGAGACCCAGTACTTC
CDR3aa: CASSPPTFSAETQYF

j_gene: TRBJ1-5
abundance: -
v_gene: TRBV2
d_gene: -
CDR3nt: TGTGCCAGCTCAAAGGGAGATCAGCCCCAGCATTTT
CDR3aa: CASSKGDQPQHF

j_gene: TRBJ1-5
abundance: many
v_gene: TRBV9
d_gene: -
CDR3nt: TGTGCCAGCAGCGTAAATAGCAATCAGCCCCAGCATTTT
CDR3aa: CASSVNSNQPQHF

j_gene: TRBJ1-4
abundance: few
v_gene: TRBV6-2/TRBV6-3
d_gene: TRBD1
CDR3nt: TGTGCCAGCACGACAGGGCCTGCAACTAATGAAAAACTGTTTTTT
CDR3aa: CASTTGPATNEKLFF

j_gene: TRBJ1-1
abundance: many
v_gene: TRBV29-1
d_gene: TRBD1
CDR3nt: TGCAGCGTTCTAAGACAGGGGGAGAACACTGAAGCTTTCTTT
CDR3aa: CSVLRQGENTEAFF

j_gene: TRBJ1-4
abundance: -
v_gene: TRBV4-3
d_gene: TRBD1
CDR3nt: TGCGCCAGCAGCCAAAATACAGGGGGCGGGGGTGAAAAACTGTTTTTT
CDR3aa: CASSQNTGGGGEKLFF

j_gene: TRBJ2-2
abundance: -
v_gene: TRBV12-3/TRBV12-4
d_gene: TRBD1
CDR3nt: TGTGCCAGCACCCTGGGACAGGCCAACACCGGGGAGCTGTTTTTT
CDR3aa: CASTLGQANTGELFF

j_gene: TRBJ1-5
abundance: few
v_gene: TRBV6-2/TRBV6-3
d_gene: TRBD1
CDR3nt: TGTGCCAGCAGACGACAGGGGGATAGCAATCAGCCCCAGCATTTT
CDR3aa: CASRRQGDSNQPQHF

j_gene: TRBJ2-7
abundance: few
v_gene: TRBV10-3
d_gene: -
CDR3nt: TGTGCCGCCCGTGGGGCCCACGAGCAGTACTTC
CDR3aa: CAARGAHEQYF

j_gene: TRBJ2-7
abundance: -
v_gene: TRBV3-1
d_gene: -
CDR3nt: TGTGCCAGCAGCCAGGTAAGCAGCTACGAGCAGTACTTC
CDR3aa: CASSQVSSYEQYF

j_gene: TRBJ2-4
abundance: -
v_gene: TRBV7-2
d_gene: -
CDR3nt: TGTGCCAGCAGCTTAGTTCAAAACATTCAGTACTTC
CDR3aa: CASSLVQNIQYF

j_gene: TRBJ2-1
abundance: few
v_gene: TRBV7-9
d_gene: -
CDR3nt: TGTGCCAGCAGCTTAGCCCCCTGGTCGGATGAGCAGTTCTTC
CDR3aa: CASSLAPWSDEQFF

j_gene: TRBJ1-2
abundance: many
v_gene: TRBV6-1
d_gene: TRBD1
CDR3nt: TGTGCCAGCAGTACCCGGACAGGGCATTCCTATGGCTACACCTTC
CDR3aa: CASSTRTGHSYGYTF

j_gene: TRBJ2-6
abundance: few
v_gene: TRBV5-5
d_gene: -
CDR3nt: TGTGCCAGCAGCTTCTTCGGGGCCAACGTCCTGACTTTC
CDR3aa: CASSFFGANVLTF

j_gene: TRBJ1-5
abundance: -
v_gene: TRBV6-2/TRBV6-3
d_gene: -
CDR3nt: TGTGCCAGCAGTTATTACGGCAGGGATGGTTATAGCAATCAGCCCCAGCATTTT
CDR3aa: CASSYYGRDGYSNQPQHF

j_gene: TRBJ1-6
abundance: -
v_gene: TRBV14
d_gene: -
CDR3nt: TGTGCCAGCAGCCAAATGACGGCTAATTCACCCCTCCACTTT
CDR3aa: CASSQMTANSPLHF

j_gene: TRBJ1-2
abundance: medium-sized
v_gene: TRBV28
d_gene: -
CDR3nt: TGTGCCAGCAGGACGACGGGGCCCTATGGCTACACCTTC
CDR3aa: CASRTTGPYGYTF

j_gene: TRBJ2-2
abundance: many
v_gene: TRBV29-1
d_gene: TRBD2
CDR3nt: TGCAGCGTTGTTGGGGGGGCGAACACCGGGGAGCTGTTTTTT
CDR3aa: CSVVGGANTGELFF

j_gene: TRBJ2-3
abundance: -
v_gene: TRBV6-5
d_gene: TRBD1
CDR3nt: TGTGCCAGCAGTTCACCCGCCGACAGGGGGTACGCAGGTACGCAGTATTTT
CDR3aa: CASSSPADRGYAGTQYF